This TCR beta chain was obtained from a study of regulatory T cells in long-lasting Graves disease. As for this clonotype: The target antigen is unknown.

Study outcomes and limitations: Persistent disease was characterized by preferential usage of TRBV28, TRBJ1-2 and TRBJ2-5. Reduced TCR diversity was observed in persistent Graves' patients versus newly diagnosed patients.

Building of the TCR beta libraries involved iRepertoire HTBI primers and Arm-PCR of CDR3 regions. TCRdb redid the calling of the multiplex PCR reads with MiXCR, one entry per CDR3 protein. Of about 380,000 distinct CDR3 sequences listed, roughly 15% were seen once; the top ten hold 22%. Stated time point: newly diagnosed GD, antithyroid drugs for less than 3 months. PBMCs provided the RNA from which the TCR library was made. An endocrinology department in Xi'an, China, recruited the patients. Each patient gave roughly 10 milliliters of EDTA-anticoagulated peripheral blood. This CDR3 comprises 13 residues. V was pared by 2 bases and J by 8 bases, with 10 bases between. CDR1 and CDR2 from the germline V gene are LNHDA and SQIVND (reference sequence).

The source was peripheral blood mononuclear cells (PBMCs), collected at new diagnosis, from a patient treated with antithyroid drugs. The chain couples TRBV19 to TRBJ2-4, with D unresolved. This TCR was recovered from a female donor with Graves disease. DNA for the CDR3: TGTGCCAGTAGTATAAGACGACTGGACATTCAGTACTTC. This translates into CASSIRRLDIQYF.